The source of this TCR beta chain is a study of cytomegalovirus exposure and HLA in healthy donors. Vbeta (60) and Jbeta (13) primers were used in the PCR. Original handling: It was a later analysis that counted about 80 million unique TCR beta chains, of which 8.5 million to 12 million were shared. TCRdb's table, derived via immunoSEQ multiplex PCR, lists solely in-frame clones and lacks some. V, J and clone size are those of that table, while D and trimming were read from the DNA. This table has over 150,000 clones, just over 75% appearing once. General observations from the study: Being productive about 87% or about 30% of the time was typical of most TCR beta V segments in an earlier analysis. Immune exposure data for these donors was limited to CMV serostatus. Presence/absence analyses assumed roughly uniform sequencing depth across donors.

Concerning this clone: The antigen is undetermined.

The CDR3 loop spans 16 amino acids. Trimming stripped 3 bases from V and 5 bases from J, with 16 bases between. CDR1 KGHSH and CDR2 LQKENI come from the germline V gene. What was sequenced was PBMCs. V is TRBV18 and J is TRBJ2-2; no definite D call. This receptor was identified in an older woman in good health and CMV-seropositive. CDR3 loop: CASSPFEVVGTGELFF. The CDR3 DNA sequence: TGTGCCAGCTCACCGTTCGAGGTTGTTGGGACCGGGGAGCTGTTTTTT.